A single sample is the source of the 26 T cell receptor beta chains below, sequenced in a study of naive CD8 T cells in extremely preterm neonates. Here immunoSEQ multiplex PCR was the method, and the copy in TCRdb shows in-frame clones only, minus some. The sample holds 4,500 to 6,500 clones, under 99% seen once. The sequenced material came from naive CD8+ T cells from blood. Source of these receptors: a human donor in good health.

This chain joins TRBV4-3 and TRBJ2-1; tentative D call: TRBD1 (7 bases). V dropped 4 bases and J dropped 10 bases, with 11 bases sitting between them. CDR3 length equals 12 residues. Germline V CDR1 and CDR2: LGHNA, YSLEER. CDR3 region: CASSRGTDEQFF. CDR3 sequence (DNA): TGCGCCAGCAGCCGCGGGACAGACGAGCAGTTCTTC.

The chain has TRBV27 and TRBJ2-6; 7 bases agree with TRBD1. The CDR3 spans 18 residues. V was pared by 3 bases and J by 2 bases, with 10 bases of the junction left unmatched. The germline V gene encodes CDR1 MNHEY and CDR2 SMNVEV (reference sequence). CDR3 nucleotides: TGTGCCAGCAGTTTTTCCTCGACAGGGCACCCTGGGGCCAACGTCCTGACTTTC. Amino acid sequence: CASSFSSTGHPGANVLTF.

V gene TRBV5-6 combines with J gene TRBJ2-7; the match to TRBD1 covers 10 bases. CDR1 and CDR2 from the germline V gene are SGHDT and YYEEEE. This CDR3 spans 13 amino acids. With V trimmed by 2 bases and J by 5 bases, 1 base remained unmatched. Here the CDR3 reads CASSFGTGDEQYF. The CDR3 nucleotides read TGTGCCAGCAGCTTTGGGACAGGGGACGAGCAGTACTTC.

The chain couples TRBV28 to TRBJ2-1, with 10 bases matching TRBD1. This CDR3 spans 16 amino acids. Trimming removed 3 bases from V and 5 bases from J; junction bases left unmatched: 7. Germline CDR1 is MDHEN and CDR2 is SYDVKM. The CDR3 here is CASSFRDRGLNNEQFF. The CDR3 coding sequence is TGTGCCAGCAGTTTCCGGGACAGGGGACTAAACAATGAGCAGTTCTTC.

The gene calls are TRBV9 and TRBJ2-7; 7 nucleotides align to TRBD2. The CDR3 is made up of 15 amino acids. V was pared by 4 bases and J by 4 bases, with 11 bases of the junction left unmatched. The germline gives CDR1 SGDLS, CDR2 YYNGEE. In DNA form, the CDR3 reads TGTGCCAGCAGCCGTACGGGAGGAGTTTATTACGAGCAGTACTTC. It encodes CASSRTGGVYYEQYF. Full variable domain (missing parts from reference TRBV9 and TRBJ2-7): DSGVTQTPKHLITATGQRVTLRCSPRSGDLSVYWYQQSLDQGLQFLIQYYNGEERAKGNILERFSAQQFPDLHSELNLSSLELGDSALYFCASSRTGGVYYEQYFGPGTRLTVT.

The sample holds one count of this clone. The V gene is TRBV6-5, the J gene TRBJ1-1, with TRBD1 identical over 8 bases. The CDR3 runs 15 residues. Germline CDR1 MNHEY, CDR2 SVGAGI. Trimming cost V 2 bases and J 0 bases; bases outside gene matches: 2. The CDR3 spells CASSYGQGLNTEAFF. The DNA of the CDR3 is TGTGCCAGCAGTTACGGACAGGGCCTGAACACTGAAGCTTTCTTT.

The rearrangement joins TRBV19 to TRBJ1-2, with a possible D match to TRBD1 (5 bases). V lost 3 bases and J lost 8, with 10 bases in between. The CDR3 length is 12 residues. Germline CDR1 reads LNHDA; CDR2 reads SQIVND (reference sequence). The CDR3 DNA follows: TGTGCCAGTAGTATTGGAGGGGCCGGCTACACCTTC. Translation gives CASSIGGAGYTF.

The V call is TRBV7-8, the J call TRBJ2-7, with 7 bases matching TRBD1. J was trimmed by 5 bases and V by 0 bases; bases with no gene match: 13. Looked up from germline, CDR1 is SGHVS and CDR2 is FQNEAQ. CDR3 length: 17 residues. The CDR3 here is CASSLAIETGKSNEQYF. The CDR3 DNA reads as TGTGCCAGCAGCTTAGCGATTGAGACAGGGAAGTCCAACGAGCAGTACTTC. The variable domain in full, with the rest retrieved from reference TRBV7-8 and TRBJ2-7, is GAGVSQSPRYKVAKRGQDVALRCDPISGHVSLFWYQQALGQGPEFLTYFQNEAQLDKSGLPSDRFFAERPEGSVSTLKIQRTQQEDSAVYLCASSLAIETGKSNEQYFGPGTRLTVT.

The CDR3 sequence: CASSPWTSPFGRNTEAFF. CDR3 DNA sequence: TGTGCCAGCTCACCCTGGACCAGTCCGTTTGGGAGGAACACTGAAGCTTTCTTT. This chain joins TRBV18 and TRBJ1-1, with D uncertain. Germline CDR1 reads KGHSH; CDR2 reads LQKENI. CDR3 length: 18 residues. The ends were cut back, 3 bases at V and 1 base at J, with 21 bases in the middle.

The chain links TRBV10-3 to TRBJ2-5; D call uncertain. The V gene's germline CDR1 is ENHRY and CDR2 SYGVKD. V was shortened by 3 bases and J by 4 bases, with 6 bases between the two germline ends. The length of the CDR3 is 12 residues. CDR3 amino acids: CAISEQSETQYF. CDR3 DNA: TGTGCCATCAGTGAACAGTCAGAGACCCAGTACTTC.

The J gene is TRBJ1-2, the V gene TRBV2; 7 bases are a match to TRBD1. This CDR3 comprises 14 residues. The germline V gene encodes CDR1 SNHLY and CDR2 FYNNEI. The V gene end was trimmed by 7 bases and the J gene end by 8 bases; junction bases not matched to a gene: 13. CDR3 sequence reads: CASNQKTGTEGYTF. DNA of the CDR3: TGTGCCAGCAATCAAAAAACAGGGACAGAGGGCTACACCTTC.

The DNA of the CDR3 is TGTGCCAGCAGTTGGATCGCCCCGCCGCGGTCCTACGAGCAGTACTTC. Its protein is CASSWIAPPRSYEQYF. This chain links TRBV28 with TRBJ2-7; D gene uncertain. CDR3 length equals 16 residues. CDR1 is MDHEN, CDR2 SYDVKM, per germline. V was cut by 4 bases and J by 1 base, with 17 bases left in between. The full variable domain, rest sourced from reference TRBV28 and TRBJ2-7, is DVKVTQSSRYLVKRTGEKVFLECVQDMDHENMFWYRQDPGLGLRLIYFSYDVKMKEKGDIPEGYSVSREKKERFSLILESASTNQTSMYLCASSWIAPPRSYEQYFGPGTRLTVT.

This chain uses TRBV19 with TRBJ2-7; possibly TRBD1 for D (9 bases). CDR1 LNHDA and CDR2 SQIVND come from the germline V gene (reference sequence). Trimming removed 6 bases at V and 2 bases at J, with 23 bases between. The CDR3 extends over 17 amino acids. In DNA, the CDR3 is TGTGCCAGTAGGGGGAGCGGGGGACAGGGCTTGACCTACGAGCAGTACTTC. As protein: CASRGSGGQGLTYEQYF. The variable domain in full, with the rest retrieved from reference TRBV19 and TRBJ2-7, is DGGITQSPKYLFRKEGQNVTLSCEQNLNHDAMYWYRQDPGQGLRLIYYSQIVNDFQKGDIAEGYSVSREKKESFPLTVTSAQKNPTAFYLCASRGSGGQGLTYEQYFGPGTRLTVT.

The count of this clone is one. This sequence joins TRBV4-1 and TRBJ2-1, with D maybe TRBD2 (7 bases). This CDR3 has 16 residues. Germline V CDR1 and CDR2: MGHRA, YSYEKL. Trimming took 0 bases from V and 5 from J, leaving 14 bases between them. The chain's CDR3 is CASSQDMGGPHNEQFF. The DNA of the CDR3 is TGCGCCAGCAGCCAAGATATGGGGGGGCCCCACAATGAGCAGTTCTTC.

The J gene is TRBJ2-7, the V gene TRBV19; 15 nucleotides line up with TRBD2. This CDR3 spans 15 amino acids. Germline V gene data show CDR1 as LNHDA and CDR2 as SQIVND (reference sequence). The V segment lost 3 bases and the J segment 4 bases; nucleotides outside the gene matches: 1. The CDR3 sequence: CASSIGTSGRYEQYF. CDR3 sequence (DNA): TGTGCCAGTAGTATTGGGACTAGCGGGAGGTACGAGCAGTACTTC.

The genes are TRBV6-6 and TRBJ2-3, with 10 positions matching TRBD2. There are 14 residues in the CDR3. CDR1 and CDR2 (germline): MNHNY, SVGAGI (reference sequence). Germline trimming cut 8 bases from V and 3 bases from J; bases unmatched to any gene: 5. The CDR3 region has the DNA TGTGCCAGCGGCGCTAGCGGGAGTACAGATACGCAGTATTTT. It encodes CASGASGSTDTQYF.

The rearrangement joins TRBV2 to TRBJ1-2, with D perhaps matching TRBD1 (6 bases). The CDR3 is 13 residues long. From germline, CDR1 is SNHLY and CDR2 FYNNEI. V dropped 3 bases and J dropped 5 bases, with 10 bases sitting between them. This CDR3 reads CASSDGQLYGYTF. The CDR3 coding sequence is TGTGCCAGCAGTGACGGACAGCTATATGGCTACACCTTC.

The chain is built from TRBV28 and TRBJ2-3, with 15 positions matching TRBD2. The CDR3 totals 17 residues. Losses at the gene ends were 5 bases for V and 5 bases for J; bases not matched to a gene: 8. Germline V gene sequence: CDR1 MDHEN, CDR2 SYDVKM. The CDR3 sequence is CASSARGLAGGGDTQYF. Here the CDR3 DNA reads TGTGCCAGCAGTGCGCGCGGACTAGCGGGAGGGGGAGATACGCAGTATTTT.

V gene TRBV19 combines with J gene TRBJ2-7; D possibly corresponds to TRBD2 (6 bases). CDR3 length: 14 amino acids. V lost 3 bases to trimming and J lost 7 bases, with 16 bases between them. Germline CDR1 LNHDA, CDR2 SQIVND (reference sequence). The CDR3 protein is CASSMSGVVREQYF. DNA for the CDR3: TGTGCCAGTAGTATGTCGGGGGTTGTGAGGGAGCAGTACTTC.

The gene calls are TRBV11-3 and TRBJ2-2; 7 bases fit TRBD1. The V gene's germline CDR1 is SGHNT and CDR2 YENEEA. The CDR3 totals 14 residues. Trimming took 4 bases from V and 7 from J; bases not matched to a gene: 6. CDR3 sequence (DNA): TGTGCCAGCAGCTCCGGGACAGAGAGCGGGGAGCTGTTTTTT. Translation: CASSSGTESGELFF.

J is TRBJ2-7 and V is TRBV9; the match to TRBD2 covers 8 bases. V trimming: 4 bases; J trimming: 4 bases; junction bases outside the gene matches: 10. Germline-derived CDR1 and CDR2 are SGDLS and YYNGEE. This CDR3 spans 15 amino acids. The CDR3 loop is CASSPASGGRYEQYF. CDR3 sequence (DNA): TGTGCCAGCAGCCCCGCGAGCGGGGGACGTTACGAGCAGTACTTC.

This clone was recorded once. This chain uses TRBV6-6 with TRBJ2-2; D unclear. Germline V gene data show CDR1 as MNHNY and CDR2 as SVGAGI (reference sequence). There are 11 residues in the CDR3. V was shortened by 5 bases and J by 7 bases, with 5 bases between the two germline ends. CDR3 loop: CASSIGGELFF. CDR3 bases: TGTGCCAGCAGTATCGGCGGGGAGCTGTTTTTT.

The DNA of the CDR3 is TGTGCCAGCAGTGGATGCGGGGGAAATGAGCAGTTCTTC. It encodes CASSGCGGNEQFF. J is TRBJ2-1 and V is TRBV6-4; TRBD2 matches at 7 bases. The CDR3 sequence is 13 residues long. Germline assignment: CDR1 MRHNA and CDR2 SNTAGT. V lost 4 bases, J lost 7 bases, and 4 bases stayed unmatched.

This clone has just one count. The rearrangement joins TRBV27 to TRBJ2-7; 7 bases are shared with TRBD1. The CDR3 is made up of 13 amino acids. After removal of 4 bases from V and 4 bases from J, the junction contained 4 bases not matched to a gene. CDR1 and CDR2 (germline): MNHEY, SMNVEV (reference sequence). The CDR3 spells CASSSSQGYEQYF. In DNA form, the CDR3 reads TGTGCCAGCAGTTCCTCACAGGGGTACGAGCAGTACTTC.

V usage is TRBV4-1 and J usage is TRBJ2-1, with 7 bases identical to TRBD2. The CDR3 spans 17 residues. The V gene end was trimmed by 1 base and the J gene end by 0 bases; junction bases not matched to a gene: 6. Germline CDR1 and CDR2: MGHRA and YSYEKL. Here the CDR3 reads CASSQASGISSYNEQFF. The CDR3 nucleotides read TGCGCCAGCAGCCAAGCTAGCGGTATAAGCTCCTACAATGAGCAGTTCTTC.

In this sample, this clone turned up once. The gene calls are TRBV19 and TRBJ1-1; unclear D gene. The CDR3 is 14 residues long. Germline V gene lookup returns CDR1 LNHDA and CDR2 SQIVND (reference sequence). Trimming stripped 5 bases from V and 0 bases from J, with 10 bases between. The CDR3 sequence is CASSLQPMNTEAFF. The CDR3 nucleotides read TGTGCCAGTAGTCTACAGCCTATGAACACTGAAGCTTTCTTT.